The clone carrying this T cell receptor beta chain occurred many times. J gave up 6 bases and V 4 bases, and 7 bases lay outside the gene matches. Germline V gene data show CDR1 as SGHRS and CDR2 as YFSETQ. The CDR3 runs 15 residues. This entry comes from a study of neurological immune-mediated disorders. Each CDR3 protein gets one entry after TCRdb re-called the 5' RACE reads with MiXCR. The sample carries about 25,000 distinct CDR3 sequences, around 3.4% recorded once. Material: PBMCs. The receptor's source is a woman aged 30 to 39 with multiple sclerosis. The J gene is TRBJ1-4, the V gene TRBV5-1; 9 bases agree with TRBD1. The CDR3 reads CASSIQGAKDEKLFF. CDR3 nucleotides: TGCGCCAGCAGCATACAGGGGGCGAAGGATGAAAAACTGTTTTTT. Complete variable domain (other parts from reference TRBV5-1 and TRBJ1-4): KAGVTQTPRYLIKTRGQQVTLSCSPISGHRSVSWYQQTPGQGLQFLFEYFSETQRNKGNFPGRFSGRQFSNSRSEMNVSTLELGDSALYLCASSIQGAKDEKLFFGSGTQLSVL.